The 7 T cell receptor beta chains given below trace back to one sample, sequenced in a study of blood T cell repertoires in COVID-19. The assay was immunoSEQ multiplex PCR, and TCRdb's table has in-frame clones only and misses some. The repertoire holds over 200,000 clones, 65% to 90% seen once, with approximately 5% in the top ten. What was sequenced was peripheral blood. The receptors here all came from a human donor in a cohort sampled during active COVID-19.

The chain combines TRBV9 with TRBJ1-1, with 7 bases aligning to TRBD1. V was pared by 2 bases and J by 0 bases, with 7 bases of the junction left unmatched. The germline V gene has CDR1 SGDLS and CDR2 YYNGEE. The CDR3 is 16 residues long. CDR3 coding DNA: TGTGCCAGCAGCGTGGGACAGATCGGCCTGAACACTGAAGCTTTCTTT. Translating gives CASSVGQIGLNTEAFF. Full variable domain (outside the CDR3, taken from reference TRBV9 and TRBJ1-1): DSGVTQTPKHLITATGQRVTLRCSPRSGDLSVYWYQQSLDQGLQFLIQYYNGEERAKGNILERFSAQQFPDLHSELNLSSLELGDSALYFCASSVGQIGLNTEAFFGQGTRLTVV.

This chain uses TRBV3-1 (or the pseudogene TRBV3-2) with TRBJ2-7; the match to TRBD1 covers 9 bases. The V gene end was trimmed by 6 bases and the J gene end by 5 bases; junction bases not matched to a gene: 8. This CDR3 has 14 amino acids. Germline V CDR1 and CDR2: LGHDT, YNNKEL (reference sequence). CDR3 coding DNA: TGTGCCAGCAGACGCGACAGGGGGATCGACGAGCAGTACTTC. It yields the protein CASRRDRGIDEQYF.

The rearrangement uses TRBV28 and TRBJ1-5, with TRBD1 as a possible D gene (5 bases). The germline gives CDR1 MDHEN, CDR2 SYDVKM. CDR3 length: 13 amino acids. V was trimmed by 6 bases and J by 7 bases, leaving 13 bases between them. CDR3 bases: TGTGCCAGCAGACCTCAGGGAGGGCAGCCCCAGCATTTT. Translating gives CASRPQGGQPQHF.

This clone came up once. J is TRBJ2-1 and V is TRBV9, with 14 bases matching TRBD2. CDR3 size: 22 residues. Trimming cost V 3 bases and J 7 bases; bases outside gene matches: 24. Germline lookup yields CDR1 SGDLS and CDR2 YYNGEE. The CDR3 coding sequence is TGTGCCAGCAGCGCGCCCCAATCGACTAGCGGGAGGGCCCCGGGTGATGGGAATGAGCAGTTCTTC. It codes for CASSAPQSTSGRAPGDGNEQFF.

The gene calls are TRBV7-9 and TRBJ2-3; TRBD2 matches 16 bases. The length of the CDR3 is 15 residues. Trimming at V came to 4 bases and at J to 13 bases, leaving 8 bases not matched to a gene. Germline CDR1 reads SEHNR; CDR2 reads FQNEAQ (reference sequence). The CDR3 spells CASSSPGLAGGEEYF. CDR3 DNA sequence: TGTGCCAGCAGCTCACCGGGACTAGCGGGAGGGGAAGAGTATTTT.

The chain is built from TRBV4-1 and TRBJ2-1; TRBD2 matches at 10 bases. This CDR3 has 17 residues. J lost 2 bases, V lost 5 bases, and 9 bases had no gene match. From germline, CDR1 is MGHRA and CDR2 YSYEKL. The CDR3 region has the DNA TGCGCCAGCAGCACCTTGACTAGCGGGCAAACCTACAATGAGCAGTTCTTC. The encoded protein is CASSTLTSGQTYNEQFF.

This sequence joins TRBV30 and TRBJ1-5, with D maybe TRBD1 (6 bases). V was pared by 3 bases and J by 7 bases, with 10 bases between. The CDR3 extends over 12 amino acids. The germline CDR1 and CDR2 sequences are GTSNPN and SVGIG (reference sequence). This CDR3 reads CAWSEGEQPQHF. CDR3 DNA sequence: TGTGCCTGGAGCGAGGGGGAGCAGCCCCAGCATTTT.